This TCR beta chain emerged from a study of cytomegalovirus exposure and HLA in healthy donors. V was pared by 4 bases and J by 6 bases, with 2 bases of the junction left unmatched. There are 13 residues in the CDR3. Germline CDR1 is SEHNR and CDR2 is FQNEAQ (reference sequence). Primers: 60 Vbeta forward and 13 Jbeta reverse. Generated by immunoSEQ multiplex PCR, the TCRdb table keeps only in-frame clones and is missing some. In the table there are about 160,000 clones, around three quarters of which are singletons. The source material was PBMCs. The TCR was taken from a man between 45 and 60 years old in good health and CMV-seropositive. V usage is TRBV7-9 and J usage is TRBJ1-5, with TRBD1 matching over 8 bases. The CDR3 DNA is TGTGCCAGCAGCTCACAGGGGGGTCAGCCCCAGCATTTT. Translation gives CASSSQGGQPQHF.